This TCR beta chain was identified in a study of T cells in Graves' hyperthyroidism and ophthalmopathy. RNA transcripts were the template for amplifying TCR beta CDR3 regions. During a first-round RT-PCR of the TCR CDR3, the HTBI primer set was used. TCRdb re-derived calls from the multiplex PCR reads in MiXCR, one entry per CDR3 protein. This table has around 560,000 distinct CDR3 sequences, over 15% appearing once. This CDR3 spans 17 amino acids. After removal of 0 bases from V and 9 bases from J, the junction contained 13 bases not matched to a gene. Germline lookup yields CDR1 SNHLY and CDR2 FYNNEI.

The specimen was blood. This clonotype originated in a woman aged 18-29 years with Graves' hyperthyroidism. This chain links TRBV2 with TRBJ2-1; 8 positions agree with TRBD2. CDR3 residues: CASSEAPGLGSTTEQFF. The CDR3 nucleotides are TGTGCCAGCAGTGAAGCGCCGGGACTAGGGTCCACGACTGAGCAGTTCTTC.